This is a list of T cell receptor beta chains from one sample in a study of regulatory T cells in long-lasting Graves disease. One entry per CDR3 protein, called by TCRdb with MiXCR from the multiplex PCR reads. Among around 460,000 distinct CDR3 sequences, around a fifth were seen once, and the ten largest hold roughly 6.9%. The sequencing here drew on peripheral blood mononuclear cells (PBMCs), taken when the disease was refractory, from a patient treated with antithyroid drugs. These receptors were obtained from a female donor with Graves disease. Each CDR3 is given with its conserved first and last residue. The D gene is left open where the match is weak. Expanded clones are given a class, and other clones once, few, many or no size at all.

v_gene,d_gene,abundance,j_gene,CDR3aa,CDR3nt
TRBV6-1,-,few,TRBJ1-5,CASSIMFLRGNQPQHF,TGTGCCAGCAGTATCATGTTCCTCCGAGGCAATCAGCCCCAGCATTTT
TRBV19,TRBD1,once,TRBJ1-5,CASSSIQGIGNQPQHF,TGTGCCAGTAGTAGCATACAGGGGATAGGCAATCAGCCCCAGCATTTT
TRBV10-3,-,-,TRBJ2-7,CAIAGPTGQGEQYF,TGTGCTATCGCGGGGCCGACAGGGCAGGGCGAGCAGTACTTC
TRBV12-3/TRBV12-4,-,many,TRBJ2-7,CASSPTVVGVPHEQYF,TGTGCCAGCAGTCCTACGGTGGTCGGGGTTCCCCACGAGCAGTACTTC
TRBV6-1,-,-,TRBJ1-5,CATTGQINQPQHF,TGTGCCACTACAGGACAGATAAATCAGCCCCAGCATTTT
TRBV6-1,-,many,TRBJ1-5,CASRRGGNQPQHF,TGTGCCAGCAGACGTGGGGGCAATCAGCCCCAGCATTTT
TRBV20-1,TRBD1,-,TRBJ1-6,CSASQGANSPLHF,TGCAGTGCGAGTCAGGGGGCAAATTCACCCCTCCACTTT
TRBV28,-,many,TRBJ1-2,CASVSRTENYGYTF,TGTGCCAGCGTCTCTCGGACAGAGAACTATGGCTACACCTTC
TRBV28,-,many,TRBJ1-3,CASSTNWGNTIYF,TGTGCCAGCAGTACGAATTGGGGAAACACCATATATTTT
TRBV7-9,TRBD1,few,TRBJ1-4,CASSLEPQGAGEKLFF,TGTGCCAGCAGCTTAGAGCCTCAGGGGGCGGGGGAAAAACTGTTTTTT
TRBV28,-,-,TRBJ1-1,CASSFGTERTEAFF,TGTGCCAGCAGTTTTGGGACCGAACGGACTGAAGCTTTCTTT
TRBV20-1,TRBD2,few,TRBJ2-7,CSAASGRGNEQYF,TGCAGTGCCGCCAGCGGGAGAGGTAACGAGCAGTACTTC
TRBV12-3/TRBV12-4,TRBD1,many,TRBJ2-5,CASSKIRGTETQYF,TGTGCCAGCAGTAAAATCAGGGGGACGGAGACCCAGTACTTC
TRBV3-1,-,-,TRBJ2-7,CASTPGLPGSEQYF,TGTGCCAGCACCCCCGGGCTGCCTGGTAGCGAGCAGTACTTC
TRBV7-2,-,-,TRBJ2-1,CASSFGGINEQFF,TGTGCCAGCAGCTTTGGCGGGATAAATGAGCAGTTCTTC
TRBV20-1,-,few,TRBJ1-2,CSAKSWTGDTF,TGCAGTGCTAAGAGCTGGACCGGGGACACCTTC
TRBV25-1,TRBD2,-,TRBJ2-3,CASSQNSGGAADTQYF,TGTGCCAGCAGTCAGAATAGCGGGGGGGCTGCAGATACGCAGTATTTT
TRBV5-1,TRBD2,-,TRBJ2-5,CASSLVLAGSQETQYF,TGCGCCAGCAGCTTGGTTTTAGCGGGGAGCCAAGAGACCCAGTACTTC
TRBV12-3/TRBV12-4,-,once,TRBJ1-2,CASSRGDFVEYGYTF,TGTGCCAGCAGCCGCGGGGACTTCGTCGAGTATGGCTACACCTTC
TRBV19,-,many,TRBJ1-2,CASSIAGYGYTF,TGTGCCAGTAGTATAGCGGGGTATGGCTACACCTTC
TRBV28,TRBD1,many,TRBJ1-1,CASSLPLQGSTEAFF,TGTGCCAGCAGCCTACCATTACAGGGGAGCACTGAAGCTTTCTTT
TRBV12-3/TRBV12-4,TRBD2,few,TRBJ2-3,CASTFSGSTDTQYF,TGTGCCAGCACCTTTAGCGGGAGTACAGATACGCAGTATTTT
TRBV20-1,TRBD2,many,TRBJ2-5,CSVYGRGETQYF,TGCAGTGTTTACGGGAGGGGGGAGACCCAGTACTTC
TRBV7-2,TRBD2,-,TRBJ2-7,CASRSKLAGGPYEQYF,TGTGCCAGCAGATCTAAACTAGCGGGAGGGCCATACGAGCAGTACTTC
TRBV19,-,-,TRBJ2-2,CASSPLDWVVTGELFF,TGTGCCAGTAGTCCATTGGATTGGGTAGTAACCGGGGAGCTGTTTTTT
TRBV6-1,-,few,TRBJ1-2,CASSLRQTGYTF,TGTGCCAGCAGCCTGAGACAGACGGGCTACACCTTC
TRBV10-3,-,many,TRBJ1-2,CAISESPGTRYTF,TGTGCCATCAGTGAGTCGCCAGGTACACGCTACACCTTC
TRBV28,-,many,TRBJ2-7,CASSPRGNDGEQYF,TGTGCCAGCAGCCCGCGGGGTAACGACGGCGAGCAGTACTTC
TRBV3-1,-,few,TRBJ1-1,CATQPGEKNTEAFF,TGTGCCACTCAACCGGGGGAAAAGAACACTGAAGCTTTCTTT
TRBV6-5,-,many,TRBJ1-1,CASSYHEESTEAFF,TGTGCCAGCAGTTACCACGAGGAATCCACTGAAGCTTTCTTT
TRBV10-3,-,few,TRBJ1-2,CAVSRPSGDYGYTF,TGTGCCGTCAGTCGACCGTCGGGGGACTATGGCTACACCTTC
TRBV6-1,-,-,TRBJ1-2,CASSVQYGYTF,TGTGCCAGCAGTGTTCAATATGGCTACACCTTC
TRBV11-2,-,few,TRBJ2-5,CASSLRVFQETQYF,TGTGCCAGCAGCTTACGGGTCTTTCAAGAGACCCAGTACTTC
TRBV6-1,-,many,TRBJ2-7,CASSTDGPYPYEQYF,TGTGCCAGCAGTACCGACGGGCCATATCCCTACGAGCAGTACTTC
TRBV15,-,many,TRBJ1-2,CATQATDRANYGYTF,TGTGCCACCCAAGCTACAGACAGAGCTAACTATGGCTACACCTTC
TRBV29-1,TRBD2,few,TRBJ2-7,CSVEDGGGEQYF,TGCAGCGTTGAAGACGGGGGGGGGGAGCAGTACTTC
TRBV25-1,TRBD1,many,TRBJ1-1,CASSERGTGARGAFF,TGTGCCAGCAGTGAACGGGGGACAGGGGCGAGGGGAGCTTTCTTT
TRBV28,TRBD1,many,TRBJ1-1,CASSFAPTGVTEAFF,TGTGCCAGCAGTTTTGCCCCGACAGGGGTAACTGAAGCTTTCTTT
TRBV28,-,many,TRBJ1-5,CASSLNRAYSNQPQHF,TGTGCCAGCAGCCTCAACAGGGCCTATAGCAATCAGCCCCAGCATTTT
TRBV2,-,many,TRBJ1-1,CASEPRRSAEAFF,TGTGCCAGCGAACCTCGGAGGAGTGCTGAAGCTTTCTTT
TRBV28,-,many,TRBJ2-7,CAILAESSYEQYF,TGTGCCATCCTGGCGGAAAGCTCCTACGAGCAGTACTTC
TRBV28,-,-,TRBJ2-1,CASSWGSSYNEQFF,TGTGCCAGCAGTTGGGGGAGCTCCTACAATGAGCAGTTCTTC
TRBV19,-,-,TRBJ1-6,CASSPGPPYNSPLHF,TGTGCCAGTAGTCCGGGACCGCCGTATAATTCACCCCTCCACTTT
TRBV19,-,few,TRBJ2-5,CASSIVKAYQETQYF,TGTGCCAGTAGTATAGTGAAGGCTTACCAAGAGACCCAGTACTTC
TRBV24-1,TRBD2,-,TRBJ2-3,CATSDSYLAEKRQYF,TGTGCCACCAGTGACTCATATCTAGCGGAGAAAAGGCAGTATTTT
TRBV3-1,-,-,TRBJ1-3,CATQGSSSGNTIYF,TGTGCCACCCAGGGGTCGAGCTCTGGAAACACCATATATTTT
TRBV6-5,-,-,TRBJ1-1,CASSSRGISNTEAFF,TGTGCCAGCAGTTCACGAGGGATTTCCAACACTGAAGCTTTCTTT
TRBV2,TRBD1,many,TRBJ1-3,CASSISGGTDGNTIYF,TGTGCCAGCAGTATATCTGGGGGGACAGATGGAAACACCATATATTTT
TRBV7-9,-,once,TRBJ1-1,CASSFRETITEAIF,TGTGCCAGCAGCTTCAGGGAAACGATAACTGAAGCTATCTTT
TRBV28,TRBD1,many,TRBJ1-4,CASNSGTGNNEKLFF,TGTGCCAGCAACTCCGGGACAGGGAATAATGAAAAACTGTTTTTT
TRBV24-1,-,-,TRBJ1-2,CATSGGNEYGYTF,TGTGCCACCAGTGGCGGGAATGAGTATGGCTACACCTTC
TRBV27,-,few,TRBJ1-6,CASSPGGNSPLHF,TGTGCCAGCAGCCCCGGAGGTAATTCACCCCTCCACTTT
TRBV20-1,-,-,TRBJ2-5,CSASGTDGTQYF,TGCAGTGCTAGTGGAACCGACGGGACCCAGTACTTC